This T cell receptor (beta chain) originates from a study of T cell responses to AZD1222 COVID-19 vaccine. Study outcomes and limitations: Mostly white British, mostly female donors; authors suggested clonal diversity may be underestimated.

Sequencing used immunoSEQ multiplex PCR; TCRdb keeps in-frame clones, though not all of them. Among 83,000 or so clones listed, around 93% were seen once. Both about-4-week and about-12-week second-dose recipients were combined. Germline assignment: CDR1 MDHEN and CDR2 SYDVKM. V lost 3 bases and J 4 bases, leaving 10 bases between the germline ends. The CDR3 is 14 amino acids. With regard to this clone: The antigen is unknown.

The gene calls are TRBV28 and TRBJ1-5; TRBD1 might be the D (5 bases). This specimen was peripheral blood, taken 28 days after the second AZD1222 dose. The receptor's source is an adult who received the AZD1222 COVID-19 vaccine. The CDR3 sequence: CASSLLGVNQPQHF. The CDR3, as DNA: TGTGCCAGCAGTTTGCTAGGGGTTAATCAGCCCCAGCATTTT.